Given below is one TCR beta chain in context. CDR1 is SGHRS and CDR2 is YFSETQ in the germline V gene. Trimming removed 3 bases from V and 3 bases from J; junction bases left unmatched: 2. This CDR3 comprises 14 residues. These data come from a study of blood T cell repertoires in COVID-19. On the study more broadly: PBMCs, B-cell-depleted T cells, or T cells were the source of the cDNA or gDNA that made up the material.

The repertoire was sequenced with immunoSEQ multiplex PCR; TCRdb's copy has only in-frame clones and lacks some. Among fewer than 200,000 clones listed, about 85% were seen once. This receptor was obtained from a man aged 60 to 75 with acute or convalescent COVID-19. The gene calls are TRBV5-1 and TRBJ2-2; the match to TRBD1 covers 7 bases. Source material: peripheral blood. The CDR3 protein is CASSSTGYTGELFF. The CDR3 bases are TGCGCCAGCAGCTCGACAGGGTACACCGGGGAGCTGTTTTTT.